The clone carrying this T cell receptor (beta chain) was found a few times. The source of the sample is a study of blood T cell repertoires in COVID-19. Assay: immunoSEQ multiplex PCR; the TCRdb copy retains only in-frame clones and omits some. The table lists around 150,000 clones, 65% to 85% of them singletons. Germline V gives CDR1 LNHDA, CDR2 SQIVND (reference sequence). Between the trimmed V and J ends, which lost 1 base and 4 bases, there was a span of 13 bases. CDR3 length: 15 amino acids. The receptor was isolated from a man aged 30 to 45 with COVID-19, enrolled during active disease. The sequencing sample was made of peripheral blood. The J gene is TRBJ1-1, the V gene TRBV19, with D unresolved. The CDR3 DNA follows: TGTGCCAGTAGTATAGCGGACGGGAGTGGCACTGAAGCTTTCTTT. Translated: CASSIADGSGTEAFF.